These 24 T cell receptor beta chains originate from one sample sequenced in a study of OX40 agonist ivuxolimab in advanced cancers. Measured with immunoSEQ multiplex PCR; TCRdb has only the in-frame clones, and not every one. In the table there are 15,000 to 20,000 clones, roughly 87% of which are singletons. This sample comprised CD4+ or CD8+ T cells sorted from blood, obtained in a trial of the OX40 agonist ivuxolimab. These receptors originate from an adult with an advanced solid tumor such as melanoma, head and neck, liver or kidney cancer.

This clone is a singleton in its sample. This chain connects TRBV11-3 to TRBJ1-1; D gene ambiguous. Germline loops: CDR1 SGHNT, CDR2 YENEEA. V was pared by 3 bases and J by 0 bases, with 5 bases between. The CDR3 contains 13 residues. The DNA of the CDR3 is TGTGCCAGCAGCTTGTCTATGAACACTGAAGCTTTCTTT. This gives the protein CASSLSMNTEAFF.

Only a few counts were recorded for this clone. This chain joins TRBV7-6 and TRBJ2-5; D assignment may be TRBD1 or TRBD2 (7 bases each). V lost 1 base and J lost 5, with 20 bases in between. The CDR3 runs 17 residues. CDR1 and CDR2 from the germline V gene are SGHVS and FNYEAQ. CDR3 in DNA: TGTGCCAGCAGCTTAGTGGCCTCAGCAGGGGGAGGGGAGACCCAGTACTTC. It codes for CASSLVASAGGGETQYF.

Note on this clone: Germline is not matched at one junction end, which may reflect a read error. The rearrangement links TRBV2 to TRBJ1-3, with no clear D. This CDR3 comprises 21 residues. Germline CDR1 reads SNHLY; CDR2 reads FYNNEI. The CDR3 nucleotides read TGTGCCAGCAGTAGAGAAGGTGGTTTGAACACCGCTACTTTCTCTGGAAGCACCATATATTTT. It specifies CASSREGGLNTATFSGSTIYF. The entire variable domain, with the rest obtained from reference TRBV2 and TRBJ1-3, is as follows: EPEVTQTPSHQVTQMGQEVILRCVPISNHLYFYWYRQILGQKVEFLVSFYNNEISEKSEIFDDQFSVERPDGSNFTLKIRSTKLEDSAMYFCASSREGGLNTATFSGSTIYFGEGSWLTVV.

The chain is built from TRBV7-6 and TRBJ1-3; D possibly corresponds to TRBD1 (6 bases). Germline CDR1 reads SGHVS; CDR2 reads FNYEAQ. This CDR3 contains 19 residues. V was trimmed by 5 bases and J by 0 bases, leaving 23 bases between them. For the CDR3, the DNA is TGTGCCAGCAGCGCCCAGTTCGAGATACAGGGTGGCTCTGGAAACACCATATATTTT. This sequence encodes CASSAQFEIQGGSGNTIYF.

The chain recombines TRBV11-2 with TRBJ2-7; 9 bases are shared with TRBD2. This CDR3 contains 14 residues. Germline trimming cut 3 bases from V and 4 bases from J; bases unmatched to any gene: 4. The germline gives CDR1 SGHAT, CDR2 FQNNGV. The CDR3 region has the DNA TGTGCCAGCAGCTTCGGCGGGGGGGCTTACGAGCAGTACTTC. It yields the protein CASSFGGGAYEQYF. Based on the CDR3 plus reference TRBV11-2 and TRBJ2-7, the full variable domain is EAGVAQSPRYKIIEKRQSVAFWCNPISGHATLYWYQQILGQGPKLLIQFQNNGVVDDSQLPKDRFSAERLKGVDSTLKIQPAKLEDSAVYLCASSFGGGAYEQYFGPGTRLTVT.

The V and J genes are TRBV9 and TRBJ2-7; 8 nucleotides match TRBD1. There are 14 residues in the CDR3. Per germline, CDR1 SGDLS and CDR2 YYNGEE. Losses at the gene ends were 4 bases for V and 6 bases for J; bases not matched to a gene: 9. The CDR3 nucleotides are TGTGCCAGCAGCCTGGGGACAGGAGGGGTCGAGCAGTACTTC. Its translation: CASSLGTGGVEQYF.

The chain has TRBV14 and TRBJ2-5, with TRBD1 matching over 8 bases. The end of the DNA aligns better with TRBJ2-7, so the J call may be wrong. This CDR3 is 19 amino acids long. Per the germline V gene, CDR1 is SGHDN and CDR2 is FVKESK. As DNA, the CDR3 is TGTGCCAGCAGCCAAGATGCCCCAGTAGGTCCTACAGGGGGGCACGAGCAGTACTTC. Amino acids: CASSQDAPVGPTGGHEQYF.

The gene calls are TRBV4-2 and TRBJ1-5; D gene unclear. Trimming cost V 5 bases and J 3 bases, with 11 bases left between them. The germline V gene encodes CDR1 LGHNA and CDR2 YNFKEQ. CDR3 length: 14 amino acids. The CDR3 nucleotides read TGTGCCAGCAGCGGATCTGGGAACAATCAGCCCCAGCATTTT. Protein: CASSGSGNNQPQHF.

This chain uses TRBV9 with TRBJ2-7; no reliable D call. This CDR3 has 13 amino acids. Per germline, CDR1 SGDLS and CDR2 YYNGEE. The V end lost 3 bases, the J end lost 7 bases, and 14 bases lay between the germline ends. CDR3 sequence: CASSAGTATEQYF. The CDR3, as DNA: TGTGCCAGCAGCGCTGGTACGGCAACGGAGCAGTACTTC.

This CDR3 reads CASSLEPIPGLAGLRGDTQYF. In DNA, the CDR3 is TGCGCCAGCAGCCTAGAGCCCATTCCGGGACTAGCGGGACTCCGAGGGGATACGCAGTATTTT. The V gene is TRBV5-1, the J gene TRBJ2-3, with TRBD2 matching 13 bases. Germline CDR1 and CDR2: SGHRS and YFSETQ. V trimming: 4 bases; J trimming: 6 bases; junction bases outside the gene matches: 23. The length of the CDR3 is 21 residues.

The V call is TRBV9, the J call TRBJ2-3; TRBD2 aligns across 9 bases. Germline CDR1 and CDR2: SGDLS and YYNGEE. This CDR3 has 14 amino acids. The V segment lost 0 bases and the J segment 4 bases; nucleotides outside the gene matches: 0. The CDR3 DNA follows: TGTGCCAGCAGCGTAGGCGGGGGGGCAGATACGCAGTATTTT. Translated: CASSVGGGADTQYF.

The rearrangement joins TRBV28 to TRBJ2-2, with 8 bases identical to TRBD2. With V trimmed by 4 bases and J by 5 bases, 3 bases remained unmatched. The germline V gene has CDR1 MDHEN and CDR2 SYDVKM. This CDR3 region has 14 residues. The CDR3 sequence: CASSYGGGTGELFF. DNA of the CDR3: TGTGCCAGCAGTTACGGCGGGGGGACCGGGGAGCTGTTTTTT.

This sequence joins TRBV9 and TRBJ1-1, with D unclear. Trimming stripped 4 bases from V and 0 bases from J, with 16 bases between. The CDR3 contains 16 residues. The germline V gene has CDR1 SGDLS and CDR2 YYNGEE. The DNA of the CDR3 is TGTGCCAGCAGCCCTGCTTTAACGAAAATGAACACTGAAGCTTTCTTT. Protein: CASSPALTKMNTEAFF.

This clone was counted a single time. The chain joins TRBV7-2 to TRBJ2-2; the D is unclear. The CDR3 consists of 14 residues. CDR1 and CDR2 from the germline V gene are SGHTA and FQGNSA. The V and J ends lost 9 bases and 10 bases respectively, with 21 bases between them. The CDR3 region has the DNA TGTGCCAGAACGTTAGGGTGGTCACCGCAGGAGCTGTTTTTT. Protein product: CARTLGWSPQELFF.

The genes are TRBV5-1 and TRBJ2-5; maybe TRBD1 (7 bases). Per the germline V gene, CDR1 is SGHRS and CDR2 is YFSETQ. V lost 0 bases to trimming and J lost 3 bases, with 12 bases between them. There are 15 residues in the CDR3. The CDR3 spells CASSLAEGAEETQYF. The CDR3 nucleotides are TGCGCCAGCAGCTTGGCGGAGGGGGCAGAAGAGACCCAGTACTTC.

This clone was detected only once. The chain links TRBV9 to TRBJ2-1; D is tentatively TRBD1 or TRBD2 (5 bases each). This CDR3 contains 17 residues. V dropped 3 bases and J dropped 9 bases, with 25 bases sitting between them. The germline CDR1 and CDR2 sequences are SGDLS and YYNGEE. CDR3 protein: CASSEQSGTKRETEQFF. The DNA of the CDR3 is TGTGCCAGCAGCGAGCAATCCGGGACCAAACGGGAAACTGAGCAGTTCTTC. Full variable domain (rest looked up from reference TRBV9 and TRBJ2-1): DSGVTQTPKHLITATGQRVTLRCSPRSGDLSVYWYQQSLDQGLQFLIQYYNGEERAKGNILERFSAQQFPDLHSELNLSSLELGDSALYFCASSEQSGTKRETEQFFGPGTRLTVL.

V and J are TRBV7-6 and TRBJ1-4, with D unclear. The germline V gene encodes CDR1 SGHVS and CDR2 FNYEAQ. V dropped 1 base and J dropped 8 bases, with 14 bases sitting between them. This CDR3 has 15 amino acids. CDR3 in DNA: TGTGCCAGCAGCTTAGGGGGAGGGCCGGGAGAAAAACTGTTTTTT. Translated: CASSLGGGPGEKLFF.

This chain uses TRBV6-6 with TRBJ1-1, with 8 bases matching TRBD1. CDR1 is MNHNY, CDR2 SVGAGI, per germline (reference sequence). This CDR3 contains 15 residues. V lost 3 bases and J lost 11; bases outside the gene matches: 14. CDR3 sequence (DNA): TGTGCCAGCAGTTATCATCCAGGACAGGGATGGTGGGCTTTCTTT. This sequence encodes CASSYHPGQGWWAFF.

The CDR3 sequence: CASSGGGAQETQYF. DNA for the CDR3: TGTGCCAGCAGCGGCGGGGGGGCCCAAGAGACCCAGTACTTC. The chain has TRBV9 and TRBJ2-5; 9 bases are shared with TRBD2. V lost 3 bases to trimming and J lost 1 base; unmatched junction nucleotides: 1. This CDR3 comprises 14 residues. Germline lookup yields CDR1 SGDLS and CDR2 YYNGEE.

The chain joins TRBV10-3 to TRBJ2-6; no definite D call. CDR1 is ENHRY, CDR2 SYGVKD, per germline. The CDR3 sequence is 17 residues long. V was pared by 4 bases and J by 0 bases, with 13 bases between. CDR3 coding DNA: TGTGCCATCAGTGTTTTTATTTTGGACTCTGGGGCCAACGTCCTGACTTTC. This sequence encodes CAISVFILDSGANVLTF.

This sequence joins TRBV7-9 and TRBJ2-1; D might be TRBD1 (6 bases). V was clipped by 5 bases and J by 2 bases, with 16 bases between them. Germline CDR1 and CDR2: SEHNR and FQNEAQ (reference sequence). This CDR3 contains 16 residues. The CDR3 nucleotides read TGTGCCAGCAGCACGACCGGGACACGTACCTACAATGAGCAGTTCTTC. It specifies CASSTTGTRTYNEQFF. The whole variable domain, remainder taken from reference TRBV7-9 and TRBJ2-1, is DTGVSQNPRHKITKRGQNVTFRCDPISEHNRLYWYRQTLGQGPEFLTYFQNEAQLEKSRLLSDRFSAERPKGSFSTLEIQRTEQGDSAMYLCASSTTGTRTYNEQFFGPGTRLTVL.

This chain joins TRBV11-2 and TRBJ2-7; 10 nucleotides match TRBD1. The germline V gene encodes CDR1 SGHAT and CDR2 FQNNGV. This CDR3 is built from 16 residues. V was clipped by 1 base and J by 3 bases; unmatched bases: 6. The CDR3 DNA follows: TGTGCCAGCAGCTTAGCTCAGGGGGACAGGGGCTACGAGCAGTACTTC. Protein sequence: CASSLAQGDRGYEQYF.

The chain has TRBV27 and TRBJ1-2, with a tentative D call TRBD1 (6 bases). The germline gives CDR1 MNHEY, CDR2 SMNVEV (reference sequence). CDR3 length equals 14 residues. Trimming pared 0 bases from V and 8 bases from J, leaving 13 bases between. The CDR3 bases are TGTGCCAGCAGTTTATCCTCAGGGGTAAACGGCTACACCTTC. This sequence encodes CASSLSSGVNGYTF.

The chain uses TRBV7-3 and TRBJ2-3; no clear D. CDR3 size: 17 residues. V was pared by 1 base and J by 1 base, with 15 bases between. Germline CDR1 and CDR2: SGHTA and FQGTGA. The CDR3 nucleotides are TGTGCCAGCAGCTTAAACCCAGAGGCGCCGGGCACAGATACGCAGTATTTT. Its protein is CASSLNPEAPGTDTQYF.